The T cell receptor (beta chain) described here comes from a study of CD8 T cells in Susac syndrome. With random hexamers, reverse transcription was performed on about 0.5 to 1 ug of RNA. TCRdb reanalysed the immunoSEQ multiplex PCR reads using MiXCR and keeps one entry per CDR3 protein. The table shows about 150,000 distinct CDR3 sequences, with 95% occurring only once. The length of the CDR3 is 13 residues. Per the germline V gene, CDR1 is SGHNT and CDR2 is YYREEE (reference sequence). V shed 0 bases and J shed 6 bases, with 10 bases lying between them. Recently defined diagnostic criteria classed the Susac syndrome patients as definite or probable.

The sequence derives from a human donor with Susac syndrome. Source material: CD8+ T cells from PBMCs. The chain recombines TRBV5-4 with TRBJ2-7; no clear D gene. In DNA, the CDR3 is TGTGCCAGCAGCTTGGGTTTAGGAAGCGAGCAGTACTTC. The encoded protein is CASSLGLGSEQYF. Complete variable domain (other parts from reference TRBV5-4 and TRBJ2-7): ETGVTQSPTHLIKTRGQQVTLRCSSQSGHNTVSWYQQALGQGPQFIFQYYREEENGRGNFPPRFSGLQFPNYSSELNVNALELDDSALYLCASSLGLGSEQYFGPGTRLTVT.